The rows below give T cell receptor beta chains drawn from one sample of a study of identical twins' blood T cells. TCRdb itself ran the 5' RACE reads through MiXCR, one entry per CDR3 protein. The profile shows hundreds of thousands of distinct CDR3 sequences, 25% to 35% of them singletons. The sample taken for sequencing was PBMCs. The receptors come from a woman between 18 and 50 years old in good health. Each CDR3 is given with its conserved first and last residue. The D gene is left open where the match is weak. Only part of the rows carry a size: once, few, many, or a class if the clone is expanded.

>TRBV29-1|TRBD1|TRBJ1-1|.
CSVDTGGSAFF
TGCAGCGTTGATACAGGGGGTTCAGCTTTCTTT
>TRBV29-1|.|TRBJ2-7|.
CSVEGGNSYEQYF
TGCAGCGTTGAGGGCGGGAACTCCTACGAGCAGTACTTC
>TRBV29-1|.|TRBJ1-4|.
CSVESADEKPFF
TGCAGCGTTGAAAGTGCGGATGAAAAACCGTTTTTT
>TRBV7-2|TRBD2|TRBJ2-3|.
CASSPTSRKYSTDTQYF
TGTGCCAGCAGCCCGACTAGCCGGAAGTATAGCACAGATACGCAGTATTTT
>TRBV19|.|TRBJ2-2|few
CASSYRGESGELFF
TGTGCCAGTAGTTATCGAGGGGAATCCGGGGAGCTGTTTTTT
>TRBV6-2/TRBV6-3|.|TRBJ1-1|.
CASSSTAANTEAFF
TGTGCCAGCAGTTCGACAGCAGCTAACACTGAAGCTTTCTTT
>TRBV24-1|TRBD2|TRBJ2-2|many
CATSDSTSDLNTGELFF
TGTGCCACCAGTGACTCTACTAGCGATTTGAACACCGGGGAGCTGTTTTTT
>TRBV4-1|TRBD1|TRBJ1-1|few
CASSQGRDRGWWTEAFF
TGCGCCAGCAGCCAAGGAAGGGACAGGGGGTGGTGGACTGAAGCTTTCTTT
>TRBV9|.|TRBJ1-5|few
CASRKGGVIHQPQHF
TGTGCCAGCAGAAAGGGCGGGGTAATACATCAGCCCCAGCATTTT
>TRBV20-1|.|TRBJ1-2|few
CSARVADYGYTF
TGCAGTGCTAGAGTGGCTGATTATGGCTACACCTTC
>TRBV11-2|.|TRBJ1-1|many
CASSLGHLNTEAFF
TGTGCCAGCAGCTTAGGACACCTGAACACTGAAGCTTTCTTT
>TRBV6-5|.|TRBJ2-2|few
CASRTGVDGELFF
TGTGCCAGTCGGACTGGCGTTGACGGGGAGCTGTTTTTT
>TRBV7-2|.|TRBJ1-1|many
CASSLVVLALNTEAFF
TGTGCCAGCAGCTTAGTAGTTTTGGCATTGAACACTGAAGCTTTCTTT
>TRBV18|.|TRBJ1-1|.
CASSPTFGAGENTEAFF
TGTGCCAGCTCACCAACCTTCGGGGCGGGAGAGAACACTGAAGCTTTCTTT
>TRBV4-3|.|TRBJ1-1|few
CASSQVKPGQETEAFF
TGCGCCAGCAGCCAAGTGAAACCGGGGCAGGAGACTGAAGCTTTCTTT
>TRBV29-1|TRBD1|TRBJ2-2|few
CSVYRGHTGELFF
TGCAGCGTTTACAGGGGGCACACCGGGGAGCTGTTTTTT